The 16 T cell receptor beta chains in this list originate from one sample, sequenced in a study of hypomethylating agent response in myelodysplastic syndrome. The assay was immunoSEQ multiplex PCR, and TCRdb's table has in-frame clones only and misses some. The sample consists of several thousand clones, roughly four fifths of them appearing once. The sequenced sample was bone marrow, obtained before or after starting hypomethylating agent treatment for myelodysplastic syndrome (not recorded which). These receptors were collected from a human donor with myelodysplastic syndrome.

The chain joins TRBV6-5 to TRBJ1-2; the D gene is possibly TRBD1 (6 bases). Trimming removed 6 bases at V and 8 bases at J, with 13 bases between. Germline V CDR1 and CDR2: MNHEY, SVGAGI. The CDR3 runs 12 residues. In nucleotides, the CDR3 is TGTGCCAGCAGGGTGGGGGCGCAAGGCTACACCTTC. This encodes CASRVGAQGYTF.

The V call is TRBV2, the J call TRBJ1-5, with 9 bases aligning to TRBD1. The CDR3 is 14 residues long. The ends lost 7 bases at V and 2 bases at J; junction bases unmatched: 3. Looked up from germline, CDR1 is SNHLY and CDR2 is FYNNEI. The CDR3 sequence: CASKRTGGNQPQHF. For the CDR3, the DNA is TGTGCCAGCAAACGGACAGGGGGCAATCAGCCCCAGCATTTT.

V usage is TRBV5-1 and J usage is TRBJ1-6; D may be TRBD1 (6 bases). CDR3 length: 16 amino acids. Germline assignment: CDR1 SGHRS and CDR2 YFSETQ. V lost 2 bases and J 7 bases, leaving 16 bases between the germline ends. CDR3 nucleotides: TGCGCCAGCAGCTTTTCAGGGGAGATTTCGAATTCACCCCTCCACTTT. Encoded protein: CASSFSGEISNSPLHF.

The V call is TRBV6-1, the J call TRBJ1-5; TRBD1 aligns across 8 bases. With V trimmed by 6 bases and J by 2 bases, 6 bases remained unmatched. CDR1 is MNHNS and CDR2 is SASEGT in the germline V gene. The CDR3 runs 15 residues. The CDR3 is CASRYGQGGNQPQHF. The CDR3 DNA reads TGTGCCAGCAGATATGGACAGGGAGGCAATCAGCCCCAGCATTTT.

This clone occurred once. This chain connects TRBV7-8 to TRBJ1-4, with TRBD1 matching 9 bases. This CDR3 is 15 amino acids long. V lost 1 base to trimming and J lost 7 bases; unmatched junction nucleotides: 4. The germline gives CDR1 SGHVS, CDR2 FQNEAQ. CDR3 sequence reads: CASSLGGQGTEKLFF. The DNA of the CDR3 is TGTGCCAGCAGCTTAGGGGGACAGGGTACTGAAAAACTGTTTTTT.

J is TRBJ2-2 and V is TRBV27; D remains unclear. This CDR3 has 18 residues. Trimming took off 4 bases at V and 0 bases at J, with 18 bases between the two ends. The germline gives CDR1 MNHEY, CDR2 SMNVEV (reference sequence). The CDR3 protein is CASSSTLLQLSNTGELFF. The CDR3, as DNA: TGTGCCAGCAGTTCGACTCTGTTGCAGTTATCGAACACCGGGGAGCTGTTTTTT.

J is TRBJ2-2 and V is TRBV11-1; D perhaps matches TRBD2 (6 bases). The CDR3 length is 17 residues. Germline values: CDR1 SGHAT, CDR2 FQDESV (reference sequence). V lost 5 bases and J 0 bases, leaving 16 bases between the germline ends. This CDR3 reads CASSPAGEASNTGELFF. The CDR3 coding sequence is TGTGCCAGCAGCCCGGCTGGGGAGGCTTCGAACACCGGGGAGCTGTTTTTT. The whole variable domain, filled in from reference TRBV11-1 and TRBJ2-2, reads EAEVAQSPRYKITEKSQAVAFWCDPISGHATLYWYRQILGQGPELLVQFQDESVVDDSQLPKDRFSAERLKGVDSTLKIQPAELGDSAMYLCASSPAGEASNTGELFFGEGSRLTVL.

The J gene is TRBJ1-2, the V gene TRBV5-8; the D is unclear. V gave up 5 bases and J gave up 4 bases, with 9 bases separating them. Per germline, CDR1 SGHTS and CDR2 YDEGEE. The CDR3 consists of 12 residues. In DNA, the CDR3 is TGTGCCAGCAGTATAGGGTCCTATGGCTACACCTTC. It codes for CASSIGSYGYTF. Together with reference TRBV5-8 and TRBJ1-2, the CDR3 gives the full variable domain: EAGVTQSPTHLIKTRGQQATLRCSPISGHTSVYWYQQALGLGLQFLLWYDEGEERNRGNFPPRFSGRQFPNYSSELNVNALELEDSALYLCASSIGSYGYTFGSGTRLTVV.

The V and J genes are TRBV7-8 and TRBJ2-2, with 7 bases identical to TRBD1. With 5 bases clipped from V and 9 bases from J, the junction kept 12 bases outside the gene matches. Germline lookup yields CDR1 SGHVS and CDR2 FQNEAQ. The CDR3 runs to 15 residues. CDR3 loop: CASSRVDRVGRELFF. DNA of the CDR3: TGTGCCAGCAGCCGAGTAGACAGGGTTGGCCGGGAGCTGTTTTTT.

This rearrangement joins TRBV5-1 to TRBJ2-1; 7 bases fit TRBD2. The CDR3 spans 15 residues. V shed 5 bases, J shed 7 bases, and the junction held 12 bases outside the gene matches. Germline V gene sequence: CDR1 SGHRS, CDR2 YFSETQ. The CDR3 loop is CASRIGGTSVNEQFF. The CDR3 DNA reads as TGCGCCAGCAGAATCGGGGGGACCAGTGTTAATGAGCAGTTCTTC.

In DNA, the CDR3 is TGTGCCTCCCAACCTTGGGCAGGGGACCCAACTAATGAAAAACTGTTTTTT. As protein: CASQPWAGDPTNEKLFF. The V call is TRBV19, the J call TRBJ1-4; D is possibly TRBD1 (6 bases). CDR1 LNHDA and CDR2 SQIVND come from the germline V gene (reference sequence). The CDR3 consists of 17 residues. V was shortened by 11 bases and J by 0 bases, with 22 bases between the two germline ends.

This chain joins TRBV7-9 and TRBJ2-3, with a weak D call TRBD2 (5 bases). Germline V gives CDR1 SEHNR, CDR2 FQNEAQ (reference sequence). The length of the CDR3 is 15 residues. Between the trimmed V and J ends, which lost 4 bases and 0 bases, there was a span of 11 bases. The chain's CDR3 is CASSSDFSSTDTQYF. The CDR3 DNA reads TGTGCCAGCAGCTCGGACTTTTCTAGCACAGATACGCAGTATTTT. Full variable domain (missing parts from reference TRBV7-9 and TRBJ2-3): DTGVSQNPRHKITKRGQNVTFRCDPISEHNRLYWYRQTLGQGPEFLTYFQNEAQLEKSRLLSDRFSAERPKGSFSTLEIQRTEQGDSAMYLCASSSDFSSTDTQYFGPGTRLTVL.

The V and J genes are TRBV5-1 and TRBJ2-2, with 11 bases aligning to TRBD2. The CDR3 length is 16 residues. The germline V gene has CDR1 SGHRS and CDR2 YFSETQ. V gave up 7 bases and J gave up 4 bases; unmatched junction bases: 9. The CDR3: CASRTSGGLSTGELFF. The CDR3 region has the DNA TGCGCCAGCCGAACTAGCGGGGGTTTAAGCACCGGGGAGCTGTTTTTT. The full variable domain, with the rest looked up from reference TRBV5-1 and TRBJ2-2, is KAGVTQTPRYLIKTRGQQVTLSCSPISGHRSVSWYQQTPGQGLQFLFEYFSETQRNKGNFPGRFSGRQFSNSRSEMNVSTLELGDSALYLCASRTSGGLSTGELFFGEGSRLTVL.

The chain carries TRBV1 and TRBJ2-7; the table's D call, TRBD2, was not checked against the DNA. TRBV1 is a listed pseudogene. This CDR3 spans 19 amino acids. The CDR3, as DNA: TGCACCAGCAGCTACCGAGAGACTAGCGGGGGCCCGACGCCCTACGAGCAGTACTTC. Translation gives CTSSYRETSGGPTPYEQYF.

This clone was found a few times. The chain couples TRBV5-4 to TRBJ2-2, with TRBD1 matching 7 bases. CDR3 size: 15 residues. The J segment lost 3 bases and the V segment lost 6 bases, leaving 8 bases of the junction unmatched. Germline CDR1 is SGHNT and CDR2 is YYREEE (reference sequence). The chain's CDR3 is CASNSRTGDTGELFF. For the CDR3, the DNA is TGTGCCAGCAACTCTCGGACAGGCGACACCGGGGAGCTGTTTTTT.

This chain uses TRBV11-2 with TRBJ2-2, with 9 positions matching TRBD1. Looked up from germline, CDR1 is SGHAT and CDR2 is FQNNGV. The CDR3 runs to 16 residues. Germline trimming cut 4 bases from V and 6 bases from J; bases unmatched to any gene: 9. The CDR3 DNA sequence: TGTGCCAGCAGCTCGGAATCCGGGACAGGGCCCGGGGAGCTGTTTTTT. Its translation: CASSSESGTGPGELFF.